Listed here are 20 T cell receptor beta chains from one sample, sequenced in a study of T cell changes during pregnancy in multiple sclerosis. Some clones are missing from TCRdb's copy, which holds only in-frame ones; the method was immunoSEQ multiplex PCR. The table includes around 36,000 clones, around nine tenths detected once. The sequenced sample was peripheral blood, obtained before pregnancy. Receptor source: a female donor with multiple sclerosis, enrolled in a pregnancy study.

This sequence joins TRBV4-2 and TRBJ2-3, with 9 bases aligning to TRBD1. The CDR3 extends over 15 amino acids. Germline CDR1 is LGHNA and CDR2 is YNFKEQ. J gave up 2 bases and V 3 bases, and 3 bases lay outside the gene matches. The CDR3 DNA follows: TGTGCCAGCAGCCAGGGACAGGGCCCCACAGATACGCAGTATTTT. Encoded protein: CASSQGQGPTDTQYF.

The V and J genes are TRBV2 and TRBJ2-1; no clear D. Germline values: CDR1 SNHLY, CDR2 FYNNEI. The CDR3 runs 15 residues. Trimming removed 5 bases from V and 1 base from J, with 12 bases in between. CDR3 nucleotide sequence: TGTGCCAGCAGTTCCGGGTCGCAATCCTACAATGAGCAGTTCTTC. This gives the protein CASSSGSQSYNEQFF.

CDR3 amino acids: CASSQGTGGSDTQYF. DNA of the CDR3: TGCGCCAGCAGCCAGGGGACAGGGGGCTCAGATACGCAGTATTTT. The chain joins TRBV4-3 to TRBJ2-3; 12 bases are shared with TRBD1. The germline gives CDR1 LGHNA, CDR2 YSLEER. The length of the CDR3 is 15 residues. The J segment lost 4 bases and the V segment lost 3 bases, leaving 2 bases of the junction unmatched.

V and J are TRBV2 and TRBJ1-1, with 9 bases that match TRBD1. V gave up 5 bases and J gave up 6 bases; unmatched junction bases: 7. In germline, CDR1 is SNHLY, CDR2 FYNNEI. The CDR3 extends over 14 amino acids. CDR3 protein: CASSPTGGLSEAFF. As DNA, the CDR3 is TGTGCCAGCAGTCCAACAGGGGGCCTCTCTGAAGCTTTCTTT.

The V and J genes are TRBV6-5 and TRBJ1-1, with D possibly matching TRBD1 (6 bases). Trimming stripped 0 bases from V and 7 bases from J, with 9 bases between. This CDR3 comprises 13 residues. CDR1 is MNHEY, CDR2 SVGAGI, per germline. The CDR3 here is CASSYSGAVEAFF. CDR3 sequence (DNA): TGTGCCAGCAGTTACTCGGGGGCGGTTGAAGCTTTCTTT.

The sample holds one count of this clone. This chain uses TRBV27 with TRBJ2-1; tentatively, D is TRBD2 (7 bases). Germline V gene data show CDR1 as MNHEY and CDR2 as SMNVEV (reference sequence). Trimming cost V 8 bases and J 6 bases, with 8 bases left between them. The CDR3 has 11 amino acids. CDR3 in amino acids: CASGGANEQFF. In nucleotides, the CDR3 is TGTGCCAGCGGGGGGGCCAATGAGCAGTTCTTC.

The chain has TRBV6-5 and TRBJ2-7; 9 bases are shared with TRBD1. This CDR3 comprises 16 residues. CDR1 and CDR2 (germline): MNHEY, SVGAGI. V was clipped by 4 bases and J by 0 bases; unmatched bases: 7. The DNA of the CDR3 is TGTGCCAGCAGTTCCGACGACAGGGGGAACTCCTACGAGCAGTACTTC. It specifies CASSSDDRGNSYEQYF.

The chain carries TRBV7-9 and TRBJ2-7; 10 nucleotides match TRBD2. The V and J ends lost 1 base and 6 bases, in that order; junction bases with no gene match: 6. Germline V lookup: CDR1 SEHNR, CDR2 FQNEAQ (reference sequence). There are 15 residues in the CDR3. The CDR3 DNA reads TGTGCCAGCAGCTTAGTGTCTAGCGGGGGTTTCGAGCAGTACTTC. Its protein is CASSLVSSGGFEQYF. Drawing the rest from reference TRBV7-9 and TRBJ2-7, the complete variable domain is DTGVSQNPRHKITKRGQNVTFRCDPISEHNRLYWYRQTLGQGPEFLTYFQNEAQLEKSRLLSDRFSAERPKGSFSTLEIQRTEQGDSAMYLCASSLVSSGGFEQYFGPGTRLTVT.

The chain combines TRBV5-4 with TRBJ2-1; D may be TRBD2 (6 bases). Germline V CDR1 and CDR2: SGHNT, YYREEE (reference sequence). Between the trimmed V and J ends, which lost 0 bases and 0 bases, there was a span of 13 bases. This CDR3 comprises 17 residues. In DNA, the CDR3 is TGTGCCAGCAGCTTGGAGAGCGGGTACAGCTCCTACAATGAGCAGTTCTTC. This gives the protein CASSLESGYSSYNEQFF.

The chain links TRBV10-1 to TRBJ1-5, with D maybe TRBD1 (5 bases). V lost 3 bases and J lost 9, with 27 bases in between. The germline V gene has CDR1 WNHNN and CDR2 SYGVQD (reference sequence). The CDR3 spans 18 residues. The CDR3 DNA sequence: TGCGCCAGCAGTGATCTTCTGGGGGACTGTTGGCGAATGGGGCCCCAGCATTTT. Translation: CASSDLLGDCWRMGPQHF.

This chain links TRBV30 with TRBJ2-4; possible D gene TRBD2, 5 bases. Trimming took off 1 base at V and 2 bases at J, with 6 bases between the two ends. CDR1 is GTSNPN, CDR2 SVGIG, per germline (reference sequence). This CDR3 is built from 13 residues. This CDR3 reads CAWSGGSKNIQYF. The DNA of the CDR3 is TGTGCCTGGAGTGGAGGGTCCAAAAACATTCAGTACTTC. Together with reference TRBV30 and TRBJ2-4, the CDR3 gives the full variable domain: SQTIHQWPATLVQPVGSPLSLECTVEGTSNPNLYWYRQAAGRGLQLLFYSVGIGQISSEVPQNLSASRPQDRQFILSSKKLLLSDSGFYLCAWSGGSKNIQYFGAGTRLSVL.

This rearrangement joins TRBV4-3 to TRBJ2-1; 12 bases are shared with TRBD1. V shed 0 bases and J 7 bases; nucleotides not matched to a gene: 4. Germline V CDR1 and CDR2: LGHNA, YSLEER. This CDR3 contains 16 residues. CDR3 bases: TGCGCCAGCAGCCAAGACCGGGACAGGGGGCGAAATGAGCAGTTCTTC. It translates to CASSQDRDRGRNEQFF.

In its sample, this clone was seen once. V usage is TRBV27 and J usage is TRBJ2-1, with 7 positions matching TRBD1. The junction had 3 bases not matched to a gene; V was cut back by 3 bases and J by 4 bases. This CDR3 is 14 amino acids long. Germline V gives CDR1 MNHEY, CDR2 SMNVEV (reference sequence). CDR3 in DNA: TGTGCCAGCAGTTTCGGGACAGTTTACAATGAGCAGTTCTTC. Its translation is CASSFGTVYNEQFF.

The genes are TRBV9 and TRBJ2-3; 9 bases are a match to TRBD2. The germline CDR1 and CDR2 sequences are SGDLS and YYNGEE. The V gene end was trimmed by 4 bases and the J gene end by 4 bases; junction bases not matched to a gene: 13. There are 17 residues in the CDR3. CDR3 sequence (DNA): TGTGCCAGCAGCTCGAGGCCAGCGGGAGGCCCCGCAGATACGCAGTATTTT. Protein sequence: CASSSRPAGGPADTQYF.

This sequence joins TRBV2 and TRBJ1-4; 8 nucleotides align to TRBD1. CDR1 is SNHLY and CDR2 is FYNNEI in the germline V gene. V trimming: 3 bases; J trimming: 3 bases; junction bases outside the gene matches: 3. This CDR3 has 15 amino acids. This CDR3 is CASSDRGLSNEKLFF. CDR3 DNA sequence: TGTGCCAGCAGTGACAGGGGGCTATCTAATGAAAAACTGTTTTTT.

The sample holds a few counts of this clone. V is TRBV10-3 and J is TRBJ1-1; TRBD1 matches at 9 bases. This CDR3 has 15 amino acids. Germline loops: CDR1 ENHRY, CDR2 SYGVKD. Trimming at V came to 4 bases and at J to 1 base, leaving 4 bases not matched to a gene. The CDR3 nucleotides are TGTGCCATCAGTGGTTCGGACAGGGGGAACACTGAAGCTTTCTTT. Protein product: CAISGSDRGNTEAFF.

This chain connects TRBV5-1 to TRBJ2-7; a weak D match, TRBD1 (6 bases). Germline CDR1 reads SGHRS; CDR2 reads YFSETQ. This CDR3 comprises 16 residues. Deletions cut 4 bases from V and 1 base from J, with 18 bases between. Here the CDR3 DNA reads TGCGCCAGCAGCCCCCAAGGGGGATTCTCTTCCTACGAGCAGTACTTC. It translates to CASSPQGGFSSYEQYF.

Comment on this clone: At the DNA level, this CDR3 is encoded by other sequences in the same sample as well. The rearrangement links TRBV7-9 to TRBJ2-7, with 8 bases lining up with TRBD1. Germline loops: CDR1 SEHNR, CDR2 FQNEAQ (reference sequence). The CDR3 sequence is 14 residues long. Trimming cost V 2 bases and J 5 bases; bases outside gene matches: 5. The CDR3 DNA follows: TGTGCCAGCAGCTTAAGCCAGGGGGCCGACGAGCAGTACTTC. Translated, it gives CASSLSQGADEQYF.

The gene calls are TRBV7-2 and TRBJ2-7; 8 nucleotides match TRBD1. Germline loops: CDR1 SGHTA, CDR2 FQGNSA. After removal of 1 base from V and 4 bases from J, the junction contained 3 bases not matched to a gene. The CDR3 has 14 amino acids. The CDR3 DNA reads TGTGCCAGCAGCTTAGGGGACAGGACTTACGAGCAGTACTTC. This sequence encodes CASSLGDRTYEQYF.

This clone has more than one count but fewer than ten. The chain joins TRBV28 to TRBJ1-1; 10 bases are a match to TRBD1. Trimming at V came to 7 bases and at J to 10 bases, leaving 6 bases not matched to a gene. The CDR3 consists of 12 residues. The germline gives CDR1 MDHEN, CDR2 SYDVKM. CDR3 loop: CASKLRTGGAFF. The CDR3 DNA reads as TGTGCCAGCAAATTACGGACAGGGGGAGCTTTCTTT.